This T cell receptor beta chain comes out of a study of vaccination and CD4 T cells after COVID-19. A note on this clonotype: Antigen: not known.

This CDR3 comprises 15 residues. Germline V gene data show CDR1 as LNHDA and CDR2 as SQIVND (reference sequence). Deletions cut 3 bases from V and 0 bases from J, with 9 bases between. Sequenced with the Oncomine TCR Beta short-read assay was DNA taken from cultured CD4+ T cells. TCRdb reprocessed the PCR reads with MiXCR, giving one entry per CDR3 protein. Of almost 20,000 distinct CDR3 sequences listed, roughly two fifths are singletons. The treatment denotes: roughly nine-day PBMC culture with coronavirus spike peptide pools or control peptides (ViraFEST assay). The starting material was CD4+ T cells from blood, cultured in vitro, obtained before SARS-CoV-2 vaccination. The rearrangement links TRBV19 to TRBJ1-3; unclear D gene. This receptor was obtained from a human donor who received a COVID-19 vaccine. The CDR3 spells CASSIRRSSGNTIYF. CDR3 bases: TGTGCCAGTAGTATCAGACGTAGCTCTGGAAACACCATATATTTT.